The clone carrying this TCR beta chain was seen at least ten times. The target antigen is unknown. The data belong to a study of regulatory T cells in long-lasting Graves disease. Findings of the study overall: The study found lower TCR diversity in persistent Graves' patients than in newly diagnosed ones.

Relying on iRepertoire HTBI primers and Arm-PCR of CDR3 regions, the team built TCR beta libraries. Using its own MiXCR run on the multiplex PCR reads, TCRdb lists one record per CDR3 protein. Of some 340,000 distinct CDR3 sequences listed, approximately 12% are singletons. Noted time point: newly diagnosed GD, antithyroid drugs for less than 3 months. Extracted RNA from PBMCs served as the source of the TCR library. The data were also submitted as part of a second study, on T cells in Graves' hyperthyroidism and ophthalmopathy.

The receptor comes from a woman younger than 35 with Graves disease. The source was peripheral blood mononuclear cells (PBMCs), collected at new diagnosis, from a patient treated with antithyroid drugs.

The CDR3, as DNA: TGCAGCGCCTGGACAGGTTGGACTGAAGCTTTCTTT. Translation gives CSAWTGWTEAFF. V is TRBV29-1 and J is TRBJ1-1; 7 bases agree with TRBD1. The germline gives CDR1 SQVTM, CDR2 ANQGSEA. This CDR3 contains 12 residues. J gave up 5 bases and V 7 bases, and 7 bases lay outside the gene matches. Looking up the rest from reference TRBV29-1 and TRBJ1-1 gives the full variable domain: SAVISQKPSRDICQRGTSLTIQCQVDSQVTMMFWYRQQPGQSLTLIATANQGSEATYESGFVIDKFPISRPNLTFSTLTVSNMSPEDSSIYLCSAWTGWTEAFFGQGTRLTVV.